The clone carrying this T cell receptor beta chain has a count of ten or more. TCRdb called the reads again in MiXCR, with one record for every CDR3 protein. The sample lists approximately 180,000 distinct CDR3 sequences, 8.5% to 10% seen once, with around 4.4% in the top ten. Germline CDR1 is MNHNY and CDR2 is SVGAGI (reference sequence). The CDR3 is 15 residues long. V was cut by 0 bases and J by 7 bases, with 15 bases left in between. This specimen belongs to a study of T cell repertoires in cytomegalovirus infection. About the study: Public TCR beta signature analysis indicated the presence of both CMV infection and matching HLA type.

Sequencing was carried out using PBMCs. This receptor was taken from a human donor in good health (CMV status not recorded). Some clones in this sample may be carry-over from other donors' samples. The chain recombines TRBV6-6 with TRBJ1-2, with D possibly TRBD1 on 5 matching bases. CDR3 coding DNA: TGTGCCAGCAGTTACTCTGGGGGTTTGATGTCTGGCTACACCTTC. This sequence encodes CASSYSGGLMSGYTF.